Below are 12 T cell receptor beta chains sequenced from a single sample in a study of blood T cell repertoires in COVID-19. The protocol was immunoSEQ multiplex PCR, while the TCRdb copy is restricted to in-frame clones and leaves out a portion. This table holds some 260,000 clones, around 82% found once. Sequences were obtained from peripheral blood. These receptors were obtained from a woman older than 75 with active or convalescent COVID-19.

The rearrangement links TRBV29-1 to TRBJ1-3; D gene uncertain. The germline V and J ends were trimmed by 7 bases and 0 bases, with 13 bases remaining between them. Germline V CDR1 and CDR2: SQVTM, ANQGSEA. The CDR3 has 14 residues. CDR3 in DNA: TGCAGCGCCCGAGAGCCCACCTCTGGAAACACCATATATTTT. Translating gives CSAREPTSGNTIYF.

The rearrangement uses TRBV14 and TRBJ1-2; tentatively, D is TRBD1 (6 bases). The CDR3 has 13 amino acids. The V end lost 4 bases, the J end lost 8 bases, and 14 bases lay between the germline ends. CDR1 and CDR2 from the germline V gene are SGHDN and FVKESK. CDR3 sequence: CASSRIQGTGYTF. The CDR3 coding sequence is TGTGCCAGCAGCCGAATACAGGGTACCGGCTACACCTTC.

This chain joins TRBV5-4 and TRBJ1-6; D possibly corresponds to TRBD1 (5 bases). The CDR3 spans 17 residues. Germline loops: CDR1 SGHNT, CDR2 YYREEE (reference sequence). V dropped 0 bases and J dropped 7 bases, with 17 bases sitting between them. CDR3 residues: CASSLGLERGLNSPLHF. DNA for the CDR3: TGTGCCAGCAGCTTGGGGCTTGAAAGGGGATTAAATTCACCCCTCCACTTT.

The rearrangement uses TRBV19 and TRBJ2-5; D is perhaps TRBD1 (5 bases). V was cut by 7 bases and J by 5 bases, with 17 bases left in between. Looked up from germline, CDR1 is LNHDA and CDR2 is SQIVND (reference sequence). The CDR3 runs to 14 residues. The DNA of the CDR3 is TGTGCCAGTAAAGAAGACAGCCTTAGGGAGACCCAGTACTTC. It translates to CASKEDSLRETQYF.

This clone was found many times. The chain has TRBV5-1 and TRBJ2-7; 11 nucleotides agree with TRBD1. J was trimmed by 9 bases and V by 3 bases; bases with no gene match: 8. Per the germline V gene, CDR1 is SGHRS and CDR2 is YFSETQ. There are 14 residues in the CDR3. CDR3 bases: TGCGCCAGCAGCTCGGGGACAGGGGGAGCGGGGCAGTACTTC. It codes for CASSSGTGGAGQYF.

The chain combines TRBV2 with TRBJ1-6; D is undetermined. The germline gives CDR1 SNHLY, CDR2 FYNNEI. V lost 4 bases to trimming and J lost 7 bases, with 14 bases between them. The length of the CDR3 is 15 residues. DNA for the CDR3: TGTGCCAGCAGTGGCGGCGCTGGCTCCAATTCACCCCTCCACTTT. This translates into CASSGGAGSNSPLHF.

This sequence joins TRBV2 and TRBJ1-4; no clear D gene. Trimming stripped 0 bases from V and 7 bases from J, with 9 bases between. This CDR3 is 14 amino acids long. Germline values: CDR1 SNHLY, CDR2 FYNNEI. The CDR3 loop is CASSEALRGEKLFF. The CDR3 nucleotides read TGTGCCAGCAGTGAAGCGCTTCGGGGTGAAAAACTGTTTTTT.

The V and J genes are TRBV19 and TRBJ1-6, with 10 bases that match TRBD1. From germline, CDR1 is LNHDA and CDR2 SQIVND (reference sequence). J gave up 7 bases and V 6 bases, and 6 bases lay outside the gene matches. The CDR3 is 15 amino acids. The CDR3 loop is CASRTWDRGNSPLHF. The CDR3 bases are TGTGCCAGTAGGACGTGGGACAGGGGCAATTCACCCCTCCACTTT.

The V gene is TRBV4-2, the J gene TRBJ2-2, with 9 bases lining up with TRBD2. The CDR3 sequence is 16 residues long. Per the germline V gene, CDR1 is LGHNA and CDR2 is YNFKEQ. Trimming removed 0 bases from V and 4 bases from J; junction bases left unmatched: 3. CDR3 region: CASSQDRRGGTGELFF. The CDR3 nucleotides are TGTGCCAGCAGCCAAGATCGGCGGGGGGGCACCGGGGAGCTGTTTTTT.

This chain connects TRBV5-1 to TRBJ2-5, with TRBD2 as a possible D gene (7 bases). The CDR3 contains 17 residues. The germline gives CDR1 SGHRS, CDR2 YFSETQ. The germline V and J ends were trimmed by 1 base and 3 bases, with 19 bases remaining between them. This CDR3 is CASSLRGAAPGEETQYF. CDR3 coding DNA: TGCGCCAGCAGCTTGCGGGGGGCAGCCCCGGGCGAAGAGACCCAGTACTTC. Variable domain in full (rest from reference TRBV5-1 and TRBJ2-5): KAGVTQTPRYLIKTRGQQVTLSCSPISGHRSVSWYQQTPGQGLQFLFEYFSETQRNKGNFPGRFSGRQFSNSRSEMNVSTLELGDSALYLCASSLRGAAPGEETQYFGPGTRLLVL.

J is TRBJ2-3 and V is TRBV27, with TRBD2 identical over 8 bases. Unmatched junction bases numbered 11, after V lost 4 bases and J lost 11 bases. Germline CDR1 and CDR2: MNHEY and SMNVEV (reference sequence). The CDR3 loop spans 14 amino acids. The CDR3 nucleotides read TGTGCCAGCAGTTCCCCCCCTACTAGCGGCCGGCAGTATTTT. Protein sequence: CASSSPPTSGRQYF.

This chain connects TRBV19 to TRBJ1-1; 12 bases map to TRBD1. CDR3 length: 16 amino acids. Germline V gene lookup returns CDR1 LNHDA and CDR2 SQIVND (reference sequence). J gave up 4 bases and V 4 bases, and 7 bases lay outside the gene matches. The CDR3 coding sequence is TGTGCCAGTAGTACCCGGGACAGGGGGCCTAGCACTGAAGCTTTCTTT. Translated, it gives CASSTRDRGPSTEAFF.